This paragraph covers one TCR beta chain sequence. Its antigen is not known. The donors gave bone marrow, and they were healthy. There are 17 residues in the CDR3. The ends were cut back, 0 bases at V and 0 bases at J, with 16 bases in the middle. Germline V lookup: CDR1 SGHRS, CDR2 YFSETQ. The record originates from a study of cytomegalovirus exposure and HLA in healthy donors. Study at large: Membership in the Caucasian-associated ancestry cluster was found for around 81% of approximately 380 genotyped donors.

PCR primers comprised 60 Vbeta and 13 Jbeta primers. Original handling: In a later analysis, approximately 73 million unique TCR beta chains included roughly 11 million shared by two or more donors. Sequencing was performed with immunoSEQ multiplex PCR; in TCRdb, only in-frame clones are kept and a portion is missing. V, J and clone size are taken as reported in that table, and D and trimming were inferred from the DNA itself. The repertoire holds approximately 100,000 clones, around 9.1% seen once, with approximately 6% in the top ten. Broader study findings: Most TCR beta V segments were productive about 87% or about 30% of the time in an earlier analysis.

This chain links TRBV5-1 with TRBJ2-7; TRBD2 might be the D (6 bases). Sequenced: PBMCs. The TCR originated in a man in his forties in good health and CMV-seropositive. The CDR3 sequence: CASSLAELAESSYEQYF. DNA for the CDR3: TGCGCCAGCAGCTTGGCCGAGTTAGCGGAGAGCTCCTACGAGCAGTACTTC.